This is a list of T cell receptor beta chains from one sample in a study of blood T cell repertoires in COVID-19. Repertoires were generated with immunoSEQ multiplex PCR, while TCRdb's copy carries only in-frame clones and drops some. The sample records around 230,000 clones, 80% to 90% being singletons. Specimen: PBMCs or T cells enriched from blood (not recorded which). Every receptor here comes from a woman aged 40 to 49 with acute COVID-19. Each CDR3 is given with its conserved first and last residue. D genes are given only for firm matches. Where a row states a size, it is once, few, many or the class of an expanded clone; other rows omit it.

v_call	j_call	d_call	clone_size	cdr3_nt	cdr3_aa
TRBV28	TRBJ1-2	.	.	TGTGCCAGCATTATCGCAGGAGGGTATGGTGGCTACACCTTC	CASIIAGGYGGYTF
TRBV5-1	TRBJ1-4	TRBD1	few	TGCGCCAGCAGCCCGGACAGGGCGGTTGAAAAACTGTTTTTT	CASSPDRAVEKLFF
TRBV27	TRBJ2-3	.	.	TGTGCCAGCAGTTTAGAACTAGACACAGATACGCAGTATTTT	CASSLELDTDTQYF
TRBV7-8	TRBJ2-7	TRBD2	.	TGTGCCAGCAGCTCGGGGCGGGGGGTCTCCTACGAGCAGTACTTC	CASSSGRGVSYEQYF
TRBV5-8	TRBJ1-4	TRBD1	once	TGTGCCAGCAGCTTGGAAGGACAGGGGTCTGAAAAACTGTTTTTT	CASSLEGQGSEKLFF
TRBV19	TRBJ1-6	TRBD1	.	TGTGCCAGTAGTATGAGTGACAGGGATTCACCCCTCCACTTT	CASSMSDRDSPLHF
TRBV7-8	TRBJ1-4	.	.	TGTGCCAGCAGCTCAACTCCGCGAGAGAGGACTAATGAAAAACTGTTTTTT	CASSSTPRERTNEKLFF
TRBV5-4	TRBJ1-6	TRBD1	.	TGTGCCAGCAGCTTGGTCAAGGGGGCTGTCTATAATTCACCCCTCCACTTT	CASSLVKGAVYNSPLHF
TRBV2	TRBJ1-2	.	few	TGTGCCAGCAGTGAAGCCGGCGGAGATGGCTACACCTTC	CASSEAGGDGYTF
TRBV4-1	TRBJ1-1	.	.	TGCGCCAGCAGCCATATACGGGGGGATAGGAACACTGAAGCTTTCTTT	CASSHIRGDRNTEAFF
TRBV4-1	TRBJ2-1	.	.	TGCGCCAGCGTAGGGGCGTCGTCCTACAATGAGCAGTTCTTC	CASVGASSYNEQFF
TRBV15	TRBJ2-6	TRBD1	.	TGTGCCACCTCCTTCCGGGACAGGGGTTCTGGGGCCAACGTCCTGACTTTC	CATSFRDRGSGANVLTF
TRBV5-1	TRBJ1-1	TRBD1	.	TGCGCCAGCAGCCCGGGGACAGGGGGGACTGAAGCTTTCTTT	CASSPGTGGTEAFF
TRBV9	TRBJ1-2	TRBD1	once	TGTGCCAGCAGCGTGTCCGGGACAGCTGCTGCTAACTATGGCTACACCTTC	CASSVSGTAAANYGYTF
TRBV11-2	TRBJ1-3	.	.	TGTGCCAGCAGCCAGGCCGGCAGGGCCTCTGGAAACACCATATATTTT	CASSQAGRASGNTIYF
TRBV12-5	TRBJ2-6	.	.	TGTGCTAGTGGTGACCAGGGGTCTCTCTCTGGGGCCAACGTCCTGACTTTC	CASGDQGSLSGANVLTF
TRBV5-1	TRBJ1-1	.	.	TGCGCCAGCAGCTTGGATCTGGGAAAAGGAGGGATGAACACTGAAGCTTTCTTT	CASSLDLGKGGMNTEAFF
TRBV4-2	TRBJ1-2	TRBD1	.	TGTGCCAGCAGCCAAGGCGGGACAGCTAACTATGGCTACACCTTC	CASSQGGTANYGYTF
TRBV2	TRBJ1-2	TRBD1	.	TGTGCCAGCAGTGAGAGCATGGAGGGGGCGCTCGGCTACACCTTC	CASSESMEGALGYTF
TRBV7-9	TRBJ1-2	.	.	TGTGCCAGCAGCTTAACAGGGATCATAGATGGCTACACCTTC	CASSLTGIIDGYTF
TRBV5-5	TRBJ1-5	.	.	TGTGCCAGCAGCTCCAGGTGGGGGGGCAATCAGCCCCAGCATTTT	CASSSRWGGNQPQHF
TRBV7-8	TRBJ1-1	.	.	TGTGCCAGCAGCCCGCAGGGGAACACTGAAGCTTTCTTT	CASSPQGNTEAFF
TRBV12-3/TRBV12-4	TRBJ2-1	.	.	TGTGCCAGCAGCCCGTCCAGGTACAATGAGCAGTTCTTC	CASSPSRYNEQFF
TRBV25-1	TRBJ1-2	.	many	TGTGCCAGCAGTCTTTCTGCGGCCGCTGATGGCTACACCTTC	CASSLSAAADGYTF
TRBV25-1	TRBJ1-3	TRBD1	.	TGTGCCAGCAGTGCCTACAGGGGAAATGGAAACACCATATATTTT	CASSAYRGNGNTIYF
TRBV3-1/TRBV3-2	TRBJ1-5	.	.	TGTGCCAGCAGCCAAGAGGGCCGGAATCAGCCCCAGCATTTT	CASSQEGRNQPQHF
TRBV14	TRBJ2-7	TRBD1	.	TGTGCCAGCAGCCACGGACAGGGCTCCTACGAGCAGTACTTC	CASSHGQGSYEQYF
TRBV25-1	TRBJ1-3	.	few	TGTGCCAGCATGTTGGGGGGACCTGGAAACACCATATATTTT	CASMLGGPGNTIYF
TRBV19	TRBJ1-1	.	.	TGTGCCAGTAGTATCGACAGTATGAACACTGAAGCTTTCTTT	CASSIDSMNTEAFF
TRBV14	TRBJ1-1	.	.	TGTGCCAGCACCCAGGGCTTTGAAGCTTTCTTT	CASTQGFEAFF
TRBV19	TRBJ1-5	.	.	TGTGCCAGTAGTCTGGTGGAACAGGGTAGCAATCAGCCCCAGCATTTT	CASSLVEQGSNQPQHF
TRBV3-1/TRBV3-2	TRBJ2-6	.	.	TGTGCCAGCAGCCCCAGAAGAAGCGTGTCTGGGGCCAACGTCCTGACTTTC	CASSPRRSVSGANVLTF
TRBV9	TRBJ1-5	TRBD1	.	TGTGCCAGCAGCTCCGGGCGGACAGGGGGCGATCAGCCCCAGCATTTT	CASSSGRTGGDQPQHF
TRBV2	TRBJ2-1	TRBD2	.	TGTGCCAGCAGTGGCGGGGGGCGCGGCAATGAGCAGTTCTTC	CASSGGGRGNEQFF
TRBV25-1	TRBJ1-1	.	.	TGTGCCAGCAGGGCAGTAGGAGCTCCGGCTGAAGCTTTCTTT	CASRAVGAPAEAFF
TRBV7-2	TRBJ2-7	.	few	TGTGCCAGCAGCTTCGGGACAAACTACGAGCAGTACTTC	CASSFGTNYEQYF
TRBV19	TRBJ1-5	.	.	TGTGCCAGTAGTATATCGGGGGGGAGTAATCAGCCCCAGCATTTT	CASSISGGSNQPQHF
TRBV7-2	TRBJ1-2	.	.	TGTGCCAGCAGCTTCGTCGGGAATGGCTACACCTTC	CASSFVGNGYTF